Shown below are 14 T cell receptor beta chains from a single sample sequenced in a study of regulatory T cells in long-lasting Graves disease. Both iRepertoire HTBI primers and Arm-PCR of CDR3 regions were used to build the TCR beta libraries. TCRdb itself ran the multiplex PCR reads through MiXCR, one entry per CDR3 protein. The sample holds roughly 420,000 distinct CDR3 sequences; about 16% are singletons and the top ten take 20% to 25%. The time point was: newly diagnosed GD, antithyroid drugs for less than 3 months. Following extraction of RNA from PBMCs, that RNA was used to make the TCR library. The sample also formed part of further work on T cells in Graves' hyperthyroidism and ophthalmopathy.

The sequenced sample was peripheral blood mononuclear cells (PBMCs), obtained at new diagnosis, from a patient treated with antithyroid drugs. Source of these receptors: a woman aged 18-29 years with Graves disease.

The V call is TRBV19, the J call TRBJ1-1; D gene ambiguous. This CDR3 has 14 amino acids. V was trimmed by 1 base and J by 1 base, leaving 7 bases between them. The germline gives CDR1 LNHDA, CDR2 SQIVND (reference sequence). CDR3: CASSIVGTNTEAFF. CDR3 nucleotide sequence: TGTGCCAGTAGTATAGTCGGCACGAACACTGAAGCTTTCTTT.

The chain has TRBV6-4 and TRBJ2-1, with TRBD2 as a possible D gene (7 bases). The CDR3 runs 15 residues. Trimming took off 0 bases at V and 6 bases at J, with 12 bases between the two ends. CDR1 and CDR2 (germline): MRHNA, SNTAGT. As DNA, the CDR3 is TGTGCCAGCAGTGACTCTGGGGGAGGGGGCAATGAGCAGTTCTTC. Residues: CASSDSGGGGNEQFF.

Ten or more counts support this clonotype. The V call is TRBV11-3, the J call TRBJ2-1; D is possibly TRBD2 (6 bases). CDR1 is SGHNT, CDR2 YENEEA, per germline. The V end lost 7 bases, the J end lost 6 bases, and 16 bases lay between the germline ends. There are 14 residues in the CDR3. CDR3 sequence: CASTSEWRGNEQFF. The DNA for the CDR3 is TGTGCCAGCACCTCCGAGTGGAGGGGCAATGAGCAGTTCTTC.

The V and J genes are TRBV28 and TRBJ2-7, with 12 bases aligning to TRBD1. Germline V gene sequence: CDR1 MDHEN, CDR2 SYDVKM. Unmatched junction bases numbered 9, after V lost 5 bases and J lost 4 bases. There are 16 residues in the CDR3. The CDR3 loop reads CASSTPGQGARYEQYF. The CDR3 DNA is TGTGCCAGCAGTACGCCGGGACAGGGGGCGCGTTACGAGCAGTACTTC. Full variable domain (rest looked up from reference TRBV28 and TRBJ2-7): DVKVTQSSRYLVKRTGEKVFLECVQDMDHENMFWYRQDPGLGLRLIYFSYDVKMKEKGDIPEGYSVSREKKERFSLILESASTNQTSMYLCASSTPGQGARYEQYFGPGTRLTVT.

This clonotype came up a few times. Given a much more abundant clone one base away, this may be a read error. This chain connects TRBV6-1 to TRBJ2-1; 7 nucleotides align to TRBD2. This CDR3 has 13 residues. Germline V CDR1 and CDR2: MNHNS, SASEGT. This chain's CDR3 is CASQRDLYNEQLF. The CDR3, as DNA: TGTGCCAGTCAGCGGGACCTCTACAATGAGCAGCTCTTC.

Ten or more counts support this clonotype. The chain recombines TRBV28 with TRBJ1-5; 7 nucleotides match TRBD1. V trimming: 5 bases; J trimming: 7 bases; junction bases outside the gene matches: 11. The CDR3 loop spans 15 amino acids. The germline V gene has CDR1 MDHEN and CDR2 SYDVKM. In DNA form, the CDR3 reads TGTGCCAGCAGTCCTCTAGACAGGGTAGAACAGCCCCAGCATTTT. Its translation: CASSPLDRVEQPQHF.

This clonotype occurred many times. The V call is TRBV27, the J call TRBJ2-7; possibly TRBD2 for D (6 bases). Germline V gene sequence: CDR1 MNHEY, CDR2 SMNVEV (reference sequence). V was clipped by 6 bases and J by 3 bases, with 15 bases between them. The CDR3 length is 14 residues. CDR3 amino acids: CASRRDRRVYEQYF. CDR3 bases: TGTGCCAGCAGGCGGGACCGGAGGGTCTACGAGCAGTACTTC.

V usage is TRBV11-1 and J usage is TRBJ2-5; D is uncertain. The CDR3 consists of 16 residues. Looked up from germline, CDR1 is SGHAT and CDR2 is FQDESV (reference sequence). The ends were cut back, 4 bases at V and 5 bases at J, with 20 bases in the middle. The CDR3: CASSSLGSGEEETQYF. The CDR3 DNA is TGTGCCAGCAGCTCTTTAGGGTCGGGTGAAGAGGAGACCCAGTACTTC. The complete variable domain, with remaining parts taken from reference TRBV11-1 and TRBJ2-5, reads EAEVAQSPRYKITEKSQAVAFWCDPISGHATLYWYRQILGQGPELLVQFQDESVVDDSQLPKDRFSAERLKGVDSTLKIQPAELGDSAMYLCASSSLGSGEEETQYFGPGTRLLVL.

The J gene is TRBJ2-5, the V gene TRBV5-4; 7 nucleotides align to TRBD2. V was pared by 0 bases and J by 3 bases, with 5 bases of the junction left unmatched. CDR3 length equals 15 residues. Germline CDR1 and CDR2: SGHNT and YYREEE (reference sequence). CDR3 sequence (DNA): TGTGCCAGCAGCTTGGGGACTAGACACGAAGAGACCCAGTACTTC. Amino acid sequence: CASSLGTRHEETQYF.

Turning to this clonotype: Since a much larger clone is just one base distant, this may be a read error. V usage is TRBV10-3 and J usage is TRBJ2-3; 7 nucleotides match TRBD2. TRBJ2-1 explains the end of the DNA better; the J call may be wrong. The CDR3 is 14 residues long. Germline V CDR1 and CDR2: ENHRY, SYGVKD. CDR3 DNA: TGTGCCATCAGTGTAACTAGCGCCTTCTACGAGCAGTTCTTC. Its protein product is CAISVTSAFYEQFF.

Many counts were recorded for this clonotype. This chain joins TRBV2 and TRBJ1-5; TRBD1 is a possible D gene (5 bases). This CDR3 contains 15 residues. The germline CDR1 and CDR2 sequences are SNHLY and FYNNEI. Trimming took off 6 bases at V and 2 bases at J, with 14 bases between the two ends. CDR3 sequence: CASRAGTFGNQPQHF. The CDR3 DNA reads as TGTGCCAGCAGAGCCGGGACTTTCGGCAATCAGCCCCAGCATTTT. Full variable domain (missing parts from reference TRBV2 and TRBJ1-5): EPEVTQTPSHQVTQMGQEVILRCVPISNHLYFYWYRQILGQKVEFLVSFYNNEISEKSEIFDDQFSVERPDGSNFTLKIRSTKLEDSAMYFCASRAGTFGNQPQHFGDGTRLSIL.

This clonotype was counted many times. The J gene is TRBJ2-2, the V gene TRBV2; D remains unclear. The CDR3 covers 15 residues. Germline CDR1 reads SNHLY; CDR2 reads FYNNEI. The V and J ends lost 4 bases and 1 base respectively, with 10 bases between them. The CDR3 DNA sequence: TGTGCCAGCAGTGGAGTGGGCAAGAACACCGGGGAGCTGTTTTTT. This translates into CASSGVGKNTGELFF. The variable domain in full, with the rest retrieved from reference TRBV2 and TRBJ2-2, is EPEVTQTPSHQVTQMGQEVILRCVPISNHLYFYWYRQILGQKVEFLVSFYNNEISEKSEIFDDQFSVERPDGSNFTLKIRSTKLEDSAMYFCASSGVGKNTGELFFGEGSRLTVL.

This clonotype was detected only a few times. The rearrangement joins TRBV5-4 to TRBJ2-3, with D perhaps matching TRBD1 or TRBD2 (5 bases each). The CDR3 runs to 16 residues. Germline V gives CDR1 SGHNT, CDR2 YYREEE (reference sequence). V gave up 6 bases and J gave up 0 bases, with 17 bases separating them. The CDR3 is CASTIIGAPSTDTQYF. As DNA, the CDR3 is TGTGCCAGCACTATAATCGGGGCACCAAGCACAGATACGCAGTATTTT.

This clonotype has more than one count but fewer than ten. The gene calls are TRBV7-9 and TRBJ2-2; tentatively, D is TRBD2 (6 bases). The germline V and J ends were trimmed by 3 bases and 1 base, with 12 bases remaining between them. The CDR3 extends over 16 amino acids. CDR1 and CDR2 from the germline V gene are SEHNR and FQNEAQ (reference sequence). The chain's CDR3 is CASSFYRDWNTGELFF. The CDR3, as DNA: TGTGCCAGCAGCTTCTACCGGGACTGGAACACCGGGGAGCTGTTTTTT.